This TCR beta chain comes out of a study of T cells after yellow fever vaccination. Study-wide results and limits: A large majority of primary-vaccination clones showed up again after the booster (just under 97% CD4, around 85% CD8).

The CDR3 has 17 residues. The V and J ends lost 5 bases and 0 bases respectively, with 15 bases between them. CDR1 is SGDLS, CDR2 YYNGEE, per germline. MiXCR, run by TCRdb on the 5' RACE reads, gives a single entry per CDR3 protein. The data contain hundreds of thousands of distinct CDR3 sequences, roughly a sixth of them singletons. Note on this clonotype: Its antigen is currently unknown.

The TCR sequence derives from a man between 18 and 35 years old who received the YFV17D yellow fever vaccine. This specimen consisted of PBMCs, obtained before the yellow fever booster vaccination. The chain uses TRBV9 and TRBJ2-6; D may match TRBD1 or TRBD2 (5 bases each). DNA of the CDR3: TGTGCCAGCAGGGGGCCGGGACGTTCCTCTGGGGCCAACGTCCTGACTTTC. It encodes CASRGPGRSSGANVLTF.